The table lists the clone carrying this TCR beta chain with a count of one. Its cognate antigen is unknown. The sample belongs to a study of shared clonotypes between healthy human individuals. The overall study: Per-donor plates numbered three CD4 naive, three CD4 memory, two CD8 naive and one CD8 memory.

Per the original data handling: Quality scores were absent from the junction-only immunoSEQ sequences, so filtering differed. Using immunoSEQ multiplex PCR, the repertoire was profiled, and TCRdb retains in-frame clones only, with some absent. The DNA gave D and trimming, while V, J and clone size come from that table. The data hold 2 million to 2.5 million clones, with 80% to 95% observed a single time. The V gene lost 6 bases and the J gene lost 0 bases, with 15 bases spanning the gap. The CDR3 contains 16 residues. Germline V gives CDR1 SGHAT, CDR2 FQNNGV. The split of CD4+ cells yielded CD45RA+ naive and CD45RA-negative memory subsets. Broader study findings: Memory subsets generally showed smaller estimated richness than naive subsets did.

The chain combines TRBV11-2 with TRBJ2-1; D is perhaps TRBD1 (5 bases). The source of this sequence is a man aged 18 to 30 in good health. Some clones in this sample may be carry-over from other donors' samples. Sample: naive CD4+ T cells from PBMCs. Documented subset: CD45RA+ positively selected. DNA of the CDR3: TGTGCCAGCAGAGGCTGGGGCGGTAGCTCCTACAATGAGCAGTTCTTC. Amino acid sequence: CASRGWGGSSYNEQFF.